These T cell receptor beta chains were read from a single sample in a study of shared clonotypes between healthy human individuals. The protocol was immunoSEQ multiplex PCR, while the TCRdb copy is restricted to in-frame clones and leaves out a portion. Of roughly 2,300,000 clones in the sample, around 93% were seen once. Specimen: naive CD4+ T cells from PBMCs. All receptors derive from a man aged 18 to 29 in good health. Some clones in this sample may be carry-over from other donors' samples. CDR3s include the opening cysteine and the closing phenylalanine or tryptophan. D genes are given only for firm matches. The size field is filled for only some rows; it gives once, few, many or a size class.

>TRBV10-3|-|-|TRBJ2-3
CAISGLADFPKVTDTQYF
TGTGCCATCAGTGGTCTAGCAGACTTCCCAAAAGTCACAGATACGCAGTATTTT
>TRBV27|TRBD1|-|TRBJ1-4
CASSPTRDRVGEKLFF
TGTGCCAGCAGTCCTACCAGGGACAGGGTCGGGGAAAAACTGTTTTTT
>TRBV6-1|-|once|TRBJ2-6
CASSPFSSGANVLTF
TGTGCCAGCAGTCCTTTCAGCTCTGGGGCCAACGTCCTGACTTTC
>TRBV6-5|-|-|TRBJ1-3
CASSYRGLSGNTIYF
TGTGCCAGCAGTTACCGGGGCCTCTCTGGAAACACCATATATTTT
>TRBV2|-|-|TRBJ2-7
CAVPGPEMGEQYF
TGTGCCGTCCCGGGCCCAGAAATGGGCGAGCAGTACTTC
>TRBV5-1|TRBD1|-|TRBJ1-4
CASSLGDSNEKLFF
TGCGCCAGCAGCTTGGGGGACAGTAATGAAAAACTGTTTTTT
>TRBV5-6|-|-|TRBJ1-2
CASSLFGAPYGYTF
TGTGCCAGCAGCCTATTCGGGGCTCCCTATGGCTACACCTTC
>TRBV27|TRBD1|-|TRBJ2-7
CASSLSLHSQGPIYF
TGTGCCAGCAGTTTATCCCTTCACTCACAGGGGCCAATTTACTTC
>TRBV7-2|TRBD2|-|TRBJ2-3
CASSPAGGPTDTQYF
TGTGCCAGCAGCCCAGCGGGAGGGCCCACAGATACGCAGTATTTT
>TRBV7-8|-|-|TRBJ1-2
CASSPDPTYYGYTF
TGTGCCAGCAGCCCAGACCCGACTTACTATGGCTACACCTTC
>TRBV18|-|-|TRBJ2-7
CASSPERIGEQYF
TGTGCCAGCTCACCCGAAAGGATTGGGGAGCAGTACTTC
>TRBV5-1|TRBD1|-|TRBJ1-4
CASSRTTGYSEKLFF
TGCGCCAGCAGCAGGACGACAGGGTACAGCGAAAAACTGTTTTTT
>TRBV9|TRBD1|-|TRBJ1-3
CASSPHGQAGNTIYF
TGTGCCAGCAGCCCTCACGGACAGGCTGGAAACACCATATATTTT
>TRBV7-3|TRBD1|-|TRBJ2-3
CASSSSPTGVTDTQYF
TGTGCCAGCAGCTCCTCTCCTACAGGGGTCACAGATACGCAGTATTTT
>TRBV11-2|TRBD2|-|TRBJ2-1
CASSPIAGANEQFF
TGTGCCAGCAGCCCGATAGCGGGAGCAAATGAGCAGTTCTTC
>TRBV30|TRBD2|once|TRBJ2-5
CAWMGSGVETQYF
TGTGCCTGGATGGGCAGCGGGGTTGAGACCCAGTACTTC